The T cell receptor beta chain under discussion was sequenced for a study of CD8+ T cells in alopecia areata. Study details: Treated individuals took tofacitinib by mouth, 5 to 10 mg twice daily. Scalp area affected, as a percentage, set the severity score of treated patients.

Study conclusions and caveats: Persistence during tofacitinib was seen for many expanded lesional clones in scalp and blood.

This CDR3 spans 16 amino acids. The germline V gene encodes CDR1 SGDLS and CDR2 YYNGEE. Trimming left V 0 bases short and J 0 bases short, with 13 bases between. This clone showed up just once. Its antigen remains unidentified. Treatment specified: oral pan-JAK inhibitor, 5-10 mg twice daily. Peripheral blood samples and lesional scalp punch biopsies were obtained from alopecia areata patients. As the sequencing template, cDNA was produced by extracting RNA and reverse transcribing it. Sequencing used immunoSEQ multiplex PCR; TCRdb keeps in-frame clones, though not all of them. The sample records 80,000 or so clones, approximately 66% being singletons.

V is TRBV9 and J is TRBJ2-7; D not certain. This receptor was obtained from a human donor with alopecia areata. Source: CD8+ T cells sorted from blood, taken at week 24, from a patient treated with tofacitinib. CDR3 bases: TGTGCCAGCAGCGTAGGCGGTTCGGTTGCCTCCTACGAGCAGTACTTC. As protein: CASSVGGSVASYEQYF.